What follows is one TCR beta chain and its context. Its antigen remains unidentified. Unique molecular identifiers were incorporated into the prepared TCRbeta library. A single record per CDR3 protein comes from TCRdb applying MiXCR to the PCR reads. This sample has about 250,000 distinct CDR3 sequences, with roughly a quarter found just once. The data are from a study of T-cell reconstitution after alpha-beta-depleted transplantation in children. Overall study results and limits: Reportedly, roughly two months post-transplant, alpha-beta T cells arose from several hundred expanded graft clones. At the one-year point after transplant, T-cell counts and TCRbeta diversity were found to come mostly from T cells that had been newly produced. Some patients' high day-60 TCRbeta diversity was attributed to recipient cells surviving conditioning.

Germline loops: CDR1 LNHDA, CDR2 SQIVND (reference sequence). The V gene end was trimmed by 4 bases and the J gene end by 7 bases; junction bases not matched to a gene: 3. The CDR3 is made up of 15 amino acids. The sequencing here drew on PBMCs, mostly from graft donor cells, taken 360 days after TCRalphabeta/CD19-depleted stem cell transplant. This TCR was recovered from a female patient between 2 and 15 years old who had a stem cell transplant for congenital amegakaryocytic thrombocytopenia, so the T cells may come from the graft donor. V gene TRBV19 combines with J gene TRBJ2-2; 13 nucleotides align to TRBD2. CDR3 in DNA: TGTGCCAGTAGTACGGGACTAGCGGGATTCGGGGAGCTGTTTTTT. The encoded protein is CASSTGLAGFGELFF.